These T cell receptor beta chains were read from a single sample in a study of blood T cell repertoires in COVID-19. The data were produced by immunoSEQ multiplex PCR, yet TCRdb's version contains in-frame clones alone and is incomplete. The sample has roughly 130,000 clones, about nine tenths seen once. The sequencing sample was made of peripheral blood. The receptors stem from a man aged 50 to 59 with active COVID-19. Both conserved end residues are part of each CDR3. A D gene is named only where the DNA matches it firmly. Some rows have no size entry. The others give once, few or many, or a class for an expanded clone.

D: TRBD1; V: TRBV3-1/TRBV3-2; size: once; J: TRBJ1-6; DNA: TGTGCCAGCAGCCAGCAGACAGGGTTGCTAAATTCACCCCTCCACTTT; CDR3: CASSQQTGLLNSPLHF
D: .; V: TRBV3-1/TRBV3-2; size: .; J: TRBJ1-4; DNA: TGTGCCAGCAGCCAACAGGGTCAAAAACTGTTTTTT; CDR3: CASSQQGQKLFF
D: .; V: TRBV11-3; size: .; J: TRBJ2-3; DNA: TGTGCCAGCAGCCGGACGGGGTGGGGGACTAGCACAGATACGCAGTATTTT; CDR3: CASSRTGWGTSTDTQYF
D: .; V: TRBV5-1; size: .; J: TRBJ2-2; DNA: TGCGCCAGCAGCTTGAACCAGGGGACCCGGGCCGGGGAGCTGTTTTTT; CDR3: CASSLNQGTRAGELFF
D: .; V: TRBV7-7; size: .; J: TRBJ2-2; DNA: TGTGCCAGCAGCCCCCGCACCGGGGAGCTGTTTTTT; CDR3: CASSPRTGELFF
D: TRBD1; V: TRBV10-2; size: .; J: TRBJ2-5; DNA: TGCGCCAGCAGGGGGACAGCCAAAGAGACCCAGTACTTC; CDR3: CASRGTAKETQYF
D: .; V: TRBV10-2; size: .; J: TRBJ2-1; DNA: TGCGCCAGCGGTCCGGGGACAAGACTAAACAATGAGCAGTTCTTC; CDR3: CASGPGTRLNNEQFF
D: TRBD1; V: TRBV7-9; size: .; J: TRBJ2-1; DNA: TGTGCCAGCATCCCGGGACAGGTACGGTTCAATGAGCAGTTCTTC; CDR3: CASIPGQVRFNEQFF
D: TRBD1; V: TRBV6-5; size: .; J: TRBJ1-5; DNA: TGTGCCAGCAGTTTGGGACAGAATCAGCCCCAGCATTTT; CDR3: CASSLGQNQPQHF
D: TRBD2; V: TRBV10-3; size: .; J: TRBJ2-1; DNA: TGTGCCATCAGTGTGGGGATAGCGGGAGTATTGAATGAGCAGTTCTTC; CDR3: CAISVGIAGVLNEQFF
D: TRBD1; V: TRBV2; size: .; J: TRBJ1-1; DNA: TGTGCCAGCATCCAAGAAGGACAGGCAAACACTGAAGCTTTCTTT; CDR3: CASIQEGQANTEAFF
D: .; V: TRBV27; size: .; J: TRBJ2-1; DNA: TGTGCCAGCAGTTTATCTCAGAACAATGAGCAGTTCTTC; CDR3: CASSLSQNNEQFF
D: TRBD2; V: TRBV11-3; size: .; J: TRBJ2-2; DNA: TGTGCCAGCAGCTTAGGACTAGCGGGAGGGACCGGGGAGCTGTTTTTT; CDR3: CASSLGLAGGTGELFF
D: .; V: TRBV7-9; size: .; J: TRBJ2-2; DNA: TGTGCCAGCAGCTTGGTGGGAGACACCGGGGAGCTGTTTTTT; CDR3: CASSLVGDTGELFF
D: .; V: TRBV4-1; size: many; J: TRBJ2-1; DNA: TGCGCCAGCAGCCAAGAGGAGGACAGCAATGAGCAGTTCTTC; CDR3: CASSQEEDSNEQFF
D: .; V: TRBV6-5; size: .; J: TRBJ1-2; DNA: TGTGCCAGCAGTTACTCGGACAGAGCCTATGGCTACACCTTC; CDR3: CASSYSDRAYGYTF
D: .; V: TRBV6-5; size: .; J: TRBJ1-3; DNA: TGTGCCAGCAGTCCGGACACCGGCTCTGGAAACACCATATATTTT; CDR3: CASSPDTGSGNTIYF
D: TRBD1; V: TRBV12-3/TRBV12-4; size: few; J: TRBJ1-1; DNA: TGTGCCAGCAGCCAGACAGGGAAGACTGAAGCTTTCTTT; CDR3: CASSQTGKTEAFF
D: TRBD1; V: TRBV6-5; size: .; J: TRBJ1-2; DNA: TGTGCCAGCAGTTTTCTGGGACAGACCCGGGCAAATGGCTACACCTTC; CDR3: CASSFLGQTRANGYTF
D: TRBD2; V: TRBV23-1; size: .; J: TRBJ2-2; DNA: TGCGCCACCGTTAGCGGGAGGGCCGCGAACACCGGGGAGCTGTTTTTT; CDR3: CATVSGRAANTGELFF
D: .; V: TRBV5-1; size: .; J: TRBJ2-3; DNA: TGCGCCAGCAGCCAAGGACTCCGCACAGATACGCAGTATTTT; CDR3: CASSQGLRTDTQYF
D: TRBD1; V: TRBV19; size: .; J: TRBJ1-3; DNA: TGTGCCAGTAGTCAATGGACAGGAATCTCTGGAAACACCATATATTTT; CDR3: CASSQWTGISGNTIYF
D: TRBD2; V: TRBV7-2; size: once; J: TRBJ2-1; DNA: TGTGCCAGCAGCTCCAATGGGAGGGGTTGGAATGAGCAGTTCTTC; CDR3: CASSSNGRGWNEQFF
D: TRBD1; V: TRBV20-1; size: .; J: TRBJ2-3; DNA: TGCAGTGCTAGTGCATCCGGGACAGAATCCACAGATACGCAGTATTTT; CDR3: CSASASGTESTDTQYF
D: TRBD1; V: TRBV19; size: .; J: TRBJ1-2; DNA: TGTGCCAGTAGTACCCGACCGACAGGGAACTCTGGCTACACCTTC; CDR3: CASSTRPTGNSGYTF
D: TRBD2; V: TRBV2; size: .; J: TRBJ2-1; DNA: TGTGCCAGCAGACCACGGACTAGCGGAAACAATGAGCAGTTCTTC; CDR3: CASRPRTSGNNEQFF
D: .; V: TRBV11-3; size: .; J: TRBJ1-1; DNA: TGTGCCAGCAGCTTAGCGAGATGGGCCAGGCAATTGAACACTGAAGCTTTCTTT; CDR3: CASSLARWARQLNTEAFF